This T cell receptor (beta chain) was identified in a study of T cells in Graves' hyperthyroidism and ophthalmopathy. Study context: Peripheral blood was taken when the disease was first diagnosed, before any treatment began.

Exclusion of a patient resulted from uncontrolled infection, other autoimmune disease, pregnancy or lactation. Diagnostic decisions used clinical symptoms, serum thyroxine and TRAb, thyroid ultrasound and orbital computed tomography. In germline, CDR1 is SQVTM, CDR2 ANQGSEA. The CDR3 has 14 amino acids. Trimming pared 5 bases from V and 0 bases from J, leaving 13 bases between. Study-level findings and limits: A model using 13 V-J features told ophthalmopathy apart from stable hyperthyroidism.

Researchers took RNA transcripts and amplified the TCR beta CDR3 regions from them. An initial round of RT-PCR targeting the TCR CDR3 relied on the HTBI primer set. Each CDR3 protein is one row after TCRdb ran MiXCR on the multiplex PCR reads. The table records roughly 840,000 distinct CDR3 sequences, around 38% of them present only once. This clonotype was counted many times. As yet, its antigen is unknown. Sequenced: blood. The receptor's source is a man aged 18 to 30 with Graves' hyperthyroidism. The chain links TRBV29-1 to TRBJ2-5; the D is unclear. The CDR3 loop is CSVLSPGDQETQYF. CDR3 DNA sequence: TGCAGCGTTCTTAGCCCTGGGGACCAAGAGACCCAGTACTTC. Using reference TRBV29-1 and TRBJ2-5 for the parts outside the CDR3, the full variable domain is SAVISQKPSRDICQRGTSLTIQCQVDSQVTMMFWYRQQPGQSLTLIATANQGSEATYESGFVIDKFPISRPNLTFSTLTVSNMSPEDSSIYLCSVLSPGDQETQYFGPGTRLLVL.